A single TCR beta chain is shown here with its context. Its antigen is unidentified. This sample was taken from a study of OX40 agonist ivuxolimab in advanced cancers. Study overall: Clinicians treated patients with ivuxolimab, an agonistic anti-OX40 (CD134) antibody. The study, taken as a whole, reports: In the expanded peripheral T cells, antigen specificity was never determined.

Per the germline V gene, CDR1 is SGDLS and CDR2 is YYNGEE. Trimming at V came to 4 bases and at J to 8 bases, leaving 14 bases not matched to a gene. This CDR3 has 16 residues. Sequencing was performed with immunoSEQ multiplex PCR; in TCRdb, only in-frame clones are kept and a portion is missing. The sample records about 70,000 clones, around 80% being singletons. Blood sampling took place at baseline, cycle 4 day 1, and cycle 7 day 1. The sample in question was CD4+ or CD8+ T cells sorted from blood, obtained in a trial of the OX40 agonist ivuxolimab. V gene TRBV9 combines with J gene TRBJ1-4; 7 nucleotides line up with TRBD1. The sequence was obtained from an adult with an advanced solid tumor such as melanoma, head and neck, liver or kidney cancer. CDR3 residues: CASSFSSGTVGEKLFF. For the CDR3, the DNA is TGTGCCAGCAGCTTTTCATCCGGGACAGTAGGCGAAAAACTGTTTTTT.